This TCR beta chain was obtained from a study of Ad26.COV2.S vaccination and SARS-CoV-2 variants. Profiling relied on immunoSEQ multiplex PCR, and the TCRdb table lists in-frame clones only, not all of them. The sample consists of around 380,000 clones, approximately 90% of them appearing once. The germline CDR1 and CDR2 sequences are SGHNT and YYREEE (reference sequence). The CDR3 is made up of 15 amino acids. The germline V and J ends were trimmed by 4 bases and 4 bases, with 14 bases remaining between them. Points on this clone: What it binds is unknown.

Treatment: roughly 18 received Ad26.COV2.S at low or high dose, single or two shots; about five received placebo; per-sample allocation not given. Sampling was done on day 63 after the first vaccine or placebo injection. A Boston donor was an adult aged 18-55 years. Study outcomes and limitations: Higher spike-specific TCR breadth was found in vaccine recipients than in placebo recipients. Vaccine and placebo recipients had similar non-spike TCR breadth. Vaccinees reportedly had broad spike-specific CD8+ and CD4+ T cell responses.

The chain carries TRBV5-4 and TRBJ2-2, with D maybe TRBD1 (7 bases). This clonotype was sampled from a person between 18 and 59 years old who received the Ad26.COV2.S COVID-19 vaccine or a placebo. Sequencing used peripheral blood, obtained in a trial of Ad26.COV2.S vaccine versus placebo. The CDR3 coding sequence is TGTGCCAGCAGCCAAGACAGGGAGGCCACCGGGGAGCTGTTTTTT. This gives the protein CASSQDREATGELFF.